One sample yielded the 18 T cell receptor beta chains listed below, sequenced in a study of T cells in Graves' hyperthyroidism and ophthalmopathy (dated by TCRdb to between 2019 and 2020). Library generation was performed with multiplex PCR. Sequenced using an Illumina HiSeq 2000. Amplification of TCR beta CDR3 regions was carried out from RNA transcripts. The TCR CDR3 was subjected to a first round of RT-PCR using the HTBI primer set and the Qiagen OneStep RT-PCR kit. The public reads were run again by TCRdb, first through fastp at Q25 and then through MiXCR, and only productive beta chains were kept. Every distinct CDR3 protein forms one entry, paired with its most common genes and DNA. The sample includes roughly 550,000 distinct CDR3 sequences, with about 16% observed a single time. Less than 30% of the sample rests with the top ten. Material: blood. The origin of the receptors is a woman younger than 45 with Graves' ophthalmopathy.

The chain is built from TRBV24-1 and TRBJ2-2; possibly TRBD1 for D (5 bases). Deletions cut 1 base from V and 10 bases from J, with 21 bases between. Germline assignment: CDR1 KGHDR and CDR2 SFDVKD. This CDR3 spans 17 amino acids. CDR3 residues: CATSDFGGKGANLELFF. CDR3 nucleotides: TGTGCCACCAGTGATTTCGGTGGGAAAGGGGCAAACCTGGAGCTGTTTTTT.

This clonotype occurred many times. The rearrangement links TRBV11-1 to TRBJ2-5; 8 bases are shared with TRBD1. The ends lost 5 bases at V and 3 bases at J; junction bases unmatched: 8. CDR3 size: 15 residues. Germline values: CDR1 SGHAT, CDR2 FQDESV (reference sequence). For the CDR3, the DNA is TGTGCCAGCAGCCCTCTGACAGGGGCAGAAGAGACCCAGTACTTC. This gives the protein CASSPLTGAEETQYF. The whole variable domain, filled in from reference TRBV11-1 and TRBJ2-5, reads EAEVAQSPRYKITEKSQAVAFWCDPISGHATLYWYRQILGQGPELLVQFQDESVVDDSQLPKDRFSAERLKGVDSTLKIQPAELGDSAMYLCASSPLTGAEETQYFGPGTRLLVL.

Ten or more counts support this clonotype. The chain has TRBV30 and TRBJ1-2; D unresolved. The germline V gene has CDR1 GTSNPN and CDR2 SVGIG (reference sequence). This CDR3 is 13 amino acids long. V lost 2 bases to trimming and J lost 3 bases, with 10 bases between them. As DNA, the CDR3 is TGTGCCTGGAGTTTCTCTGCCCACTATGGCTACACCTTC. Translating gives CAWSFSAHYGYTF.

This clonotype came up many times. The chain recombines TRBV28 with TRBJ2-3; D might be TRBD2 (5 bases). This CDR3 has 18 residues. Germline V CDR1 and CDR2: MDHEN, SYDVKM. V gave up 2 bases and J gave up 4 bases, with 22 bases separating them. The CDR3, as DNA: TGTGCCAGCAGTTTAAGGAGGCGGGCGGCGGTCCCTTCAGATACGCAGTATTTT. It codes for CASSLRRRAAVPSDTQYF.

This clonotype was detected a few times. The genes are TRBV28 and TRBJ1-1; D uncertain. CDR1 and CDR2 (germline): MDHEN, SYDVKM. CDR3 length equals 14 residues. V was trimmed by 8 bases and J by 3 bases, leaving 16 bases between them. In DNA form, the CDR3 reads TGTGCCAGCCAGCCGGGCCCAACCTACACTGAAGCTTTCTTT. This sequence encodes CASQPGPTYTEAFF.

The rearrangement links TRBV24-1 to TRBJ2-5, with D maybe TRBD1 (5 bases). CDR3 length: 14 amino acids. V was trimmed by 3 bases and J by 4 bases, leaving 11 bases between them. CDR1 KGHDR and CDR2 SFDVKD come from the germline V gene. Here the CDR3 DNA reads TGTGCCACCAGTGATGATTCAGGGTTAGAGACCCAGTACTTC. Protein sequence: CATSDDSGLETQYF.

The CDR3 is CASRHVASGSYEQYF. DNA of the CDR3: TGTGCCAGCAGGCACGTGGCTAGCGGGAGTTACGAGCAGTACTTC. The chain recombines TRBV5-4 with TRBJ2-7; TRBD2 aligns across 10 bases. This CDR3 comprises 15 residues. V was pared by 5 bases and J by 4 bases, with 9 bases of the junction left unmatched. Germline assignment: CDR1 SGHNT and CDR2 YYREEE (reference sequence).

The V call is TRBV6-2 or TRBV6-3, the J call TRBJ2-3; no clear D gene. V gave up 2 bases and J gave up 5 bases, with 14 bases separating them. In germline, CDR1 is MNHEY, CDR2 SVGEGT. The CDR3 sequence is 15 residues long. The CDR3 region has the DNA TGTGCCAGCAGTTACAGCAGCCTGGGGAAAGATACGCAGTATTTT. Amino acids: CASSYSSLGKDTQYF.

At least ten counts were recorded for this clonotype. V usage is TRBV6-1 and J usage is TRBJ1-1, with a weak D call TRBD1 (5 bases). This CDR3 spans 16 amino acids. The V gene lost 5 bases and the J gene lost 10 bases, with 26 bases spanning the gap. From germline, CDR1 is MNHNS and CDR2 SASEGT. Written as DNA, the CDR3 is TGTGCCAGCAGTTACGCGCGGGAGGGGCCCCTAAGGGCAGCTTTCTTT. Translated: CASSYAREGPLRAAFF.

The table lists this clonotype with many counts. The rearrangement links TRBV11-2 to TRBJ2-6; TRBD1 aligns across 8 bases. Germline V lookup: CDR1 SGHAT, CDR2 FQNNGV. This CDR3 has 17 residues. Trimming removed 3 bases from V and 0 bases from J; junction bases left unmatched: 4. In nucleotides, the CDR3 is TGTGCCAGCAGCTTCGGGACAGGAACCTCTGGGGCCAACGTCCTGACTTTC. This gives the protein CASSFGTGTSGANVLTF.

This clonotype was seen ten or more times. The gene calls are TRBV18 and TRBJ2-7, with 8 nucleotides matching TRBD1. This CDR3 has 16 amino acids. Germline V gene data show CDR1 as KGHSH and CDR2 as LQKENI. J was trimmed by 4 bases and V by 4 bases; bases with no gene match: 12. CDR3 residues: CASSLGKTGVWYEQYF. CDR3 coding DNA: TGTGCCAGCTCACTCGGAAAGACAGGGGTTTGGTACGAGCAGTACTTC.

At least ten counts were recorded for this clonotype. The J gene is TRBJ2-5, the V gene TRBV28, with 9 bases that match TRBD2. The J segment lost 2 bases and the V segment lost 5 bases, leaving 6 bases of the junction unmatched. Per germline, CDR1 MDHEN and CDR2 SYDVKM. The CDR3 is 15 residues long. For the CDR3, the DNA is TGTGCCAGCAGTAGGGCGGGAGGGCGACAAGAGACCCAGTACTTC. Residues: CASSRAGGRQETQYF.

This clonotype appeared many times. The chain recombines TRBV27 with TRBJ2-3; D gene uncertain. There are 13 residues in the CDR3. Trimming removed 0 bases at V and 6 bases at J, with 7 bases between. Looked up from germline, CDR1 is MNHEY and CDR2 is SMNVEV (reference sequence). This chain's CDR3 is CASSLSSPDTQYF. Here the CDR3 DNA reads TGTGCCAGCAGTTTATCGTCGCCCGATACGCAGTATTTT.

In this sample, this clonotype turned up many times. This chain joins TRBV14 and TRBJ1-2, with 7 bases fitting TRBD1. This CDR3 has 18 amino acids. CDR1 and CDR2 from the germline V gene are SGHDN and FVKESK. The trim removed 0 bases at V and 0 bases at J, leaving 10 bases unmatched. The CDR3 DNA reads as TGTGCCAGCAGCCAAGATTCCTGGGGGGACAGAGCTAACTATGGCTACACCTTC. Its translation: CASSQDSWGDRANYGYTF.

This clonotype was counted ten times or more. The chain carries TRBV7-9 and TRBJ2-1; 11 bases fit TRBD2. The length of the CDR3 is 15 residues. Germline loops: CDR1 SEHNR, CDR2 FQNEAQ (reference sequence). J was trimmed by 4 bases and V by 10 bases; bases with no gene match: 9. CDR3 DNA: TGTGCCATCCCGGGGGTAGCGGGAGGGTACAATGAGCAGTTCTTC. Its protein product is CAIPGVAGGYNEQFF.

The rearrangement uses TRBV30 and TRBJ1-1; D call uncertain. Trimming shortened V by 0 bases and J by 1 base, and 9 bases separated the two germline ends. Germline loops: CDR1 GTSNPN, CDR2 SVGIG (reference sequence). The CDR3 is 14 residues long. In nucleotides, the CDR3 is TGTGCCTGGAGTGTAGGGTTCCGGAACACTGAAGCTTTCTTT. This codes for CAWSVGFRNTEAFF.

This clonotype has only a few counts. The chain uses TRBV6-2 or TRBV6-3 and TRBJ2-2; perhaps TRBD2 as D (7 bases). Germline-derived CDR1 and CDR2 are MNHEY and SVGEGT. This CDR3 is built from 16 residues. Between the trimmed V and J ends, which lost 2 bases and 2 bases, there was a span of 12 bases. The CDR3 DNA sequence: TGTGCCAGCAGTTACGGGGGGGCAGGTAACACCGGGGAGCTGTTTTTT. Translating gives CASSYGGAGNTGELFF.

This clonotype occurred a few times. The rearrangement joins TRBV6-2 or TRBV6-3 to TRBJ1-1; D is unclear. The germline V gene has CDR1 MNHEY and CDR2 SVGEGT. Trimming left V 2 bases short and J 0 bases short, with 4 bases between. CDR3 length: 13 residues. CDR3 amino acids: CASSYTMNTEAFF. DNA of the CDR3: TGTGCCAGCAGTTACACCATGAACACTGAAGCTTTCTTT.